This T cell receptor beta chain was sequenced during a study of T cells in Graves' hyperthyroidism and ophthalmopathy (dated 2019 in TCRdb). Concerning the study at large: Peripheral blood was sampled at the time of initial diagnosis, prior to any treatment. The 80 to 100 discovery patients were randomly divided into training and test sets at a 7:3 ratio. The paper describes TCR Vbeta CDR3 sequencing of 135 peripheral blood samples, made up of roughly 40 ophthalmopathy patients, 70 to 75 hyperthyroidism patients and 17 progressor patients. Following sampling, methimazole starting at 30 mg daily was given to hyperthyroidism patients, and high-dose intravenous methylprednisolone was given to ophthalmopathy patients. The study also compared thyroid tissue and blood T-cell repertoires from several Graves' hyperthyroidism patients. A discovery cohort of about a hundred patients, approximately 44 with Graves' ophthalmopathy and about 60 with stable Graves' hyperthyroidism, was used to find distinguishing TCR V-J signatures. Prospective prediction of ophthalmopathy was tested in an independent validation cohort of approximately 19 hyperthyroidism patients and around 16 patients who later progressed to ophthalmopathy. What the study reported, not specific to this receptor: A model built on a 13 V-J signature distinguished ophthalmopathy from stable hyperthyroidism, reaching about 89% sensitivity and 81.08% specificity in cross-validation and 80%/75% in testing. Most expanded thyroid clonotypes (frequency above 0.001) were also detected in blood, a finding suggesting that blood repertoires may reflect thyroid immune responses. No statistical method was used to fix the sample size in advance, and group allocation was not hidden from the investigators. In validation, the model predicted progression to ophthalmopathy a median of around 6.5 months before onset, with roughly 68% sensitivity and about 72% specificity.

This clonotype was recorded at least ten times. No cognate antigen has been identified for it. Base qualities are not recorded, but no much larger clone differs from it by a single base. The TCR beta CDR3 regions were amplified from the RNA transcripts. A first-round RT-PCR of the TCR CDR3 used the HTBI primer set with the Qiagen OneStep RT-PCR kit. Libraries were constructed in a second round of multiplex PCR, after which size selection and purification were performed. Sequencing of the libraries was done on an Illumina HiSeq2000 using paired-end 100 bp reads. Concerning the study's data processing: SOAPnuke was used to process the raw data, throwing out any read that contained adapters or uncalled bases, had a mean Phred below 15, or lacked an exact constant-primer or identifier match. COPE v1.2.5 was used to merge the high-quality paired reads, and each unique nucleotide sequence was defined as a clonotype. Clonotypes were aligned to IMGT TRBV, TRBD and TRBJ reference segments using MiTCR v1.1. Analysis was restricted to V-J combinations with a frequency above 0.0001, which covered roughly 99% of repertoires. A TCS score was defined as the ratio between F50 (clonal expansion) and ExV (chaos), using BLOSUM62-based TCRdist between CDR3 peptides within each V-J. Welch's t-statistics and random forest reduced around 550 V-J features to 13, which were used in a naive Bayes classifier (R e1071). TCRdb reprocessing: public reads trimmed at Q25 with fastp, clones called with MiXCR, in-frame beta chains kept. All rows with the same CDR3 protein become a single entry with the most common DNA and genes. TCRdb, rather than the study authors, made the V and J calls. This sample is represented by over 250,000 distinct CDR3 sequences; over 15% of them were singletons. Of the sample, less than 70% falls within the top ten clones.

Moderately to severely active disease, a Clinical Activity Score of at least 3, a NOSPECS grade of at least 4, and a duration under 3 months were present in ophthalmopathy patients. The study excluded patients with uncontrolled infections, other autoimmune diseases, pregnancy or lactation. Diagnoses were established on the basis of clinical symptoms, serum thyroxine and TRAb, thyroid ultrasound, and orbital computed tomography. Ficoll-Paque density gradient centrifugation was used to isolate PBMCs from 8 to 10 ml of fresh peripheral blood. Trizol reagent was used to extract total RNA, and RNA quality was then checked on an Agilent 2100 Bioanalyzer. The TCR originated in a woman aged 55-70 years with Graves' ophthalmopathy. Sequencing was done on a sample of blood.

The CDR3 corresponds to CSVPRGGETQYF. The nucleotide sequence reads TGCAGCGTCCCTAGGGGAGGGGAGACCCAGTACTTC. The chain is encoded by TRBV29-1 joined to TRBJ2-5, with 7 junctional bases fitting TRBD2. The germline V end is reduced by 6 bases and the J end by 5 bases; junction bases left unmatched: 6. Taken from cysteine to phenylalanine, the CDR3 has 12 residues. Only CDR3 DNA remains: 36 bases, in frame from the first base. Taken from the germline V gene, the CDR1 and CDR2 loops are SQVTM and ANQGSEA.